Here is one TCR beta chain with its context. Its antigen is still unknown. The sample comes from a study of OX40 agonist ivuxolimab in advanced cancers. Study results and limitations: No antigen was identified for the clonally expanded peripheral T cells.

The data were produced by immunoSEQ multiplex PCR, yet TCRdb's version contains in-frame clones alone and is incomplete. The sample has fewer than 15,000 clones; 70% to 80% are singletons. The source material was CD4+ or CD8+ T cells sorted from blood, sampled in a trial of the OX40 agonist ivuxolimab. The sequence came from an adult with an advanced solid tumor such as melanoma, head and neck, liver or kidney cancer.

The chain's CDR3 is CASSKSGTGTNEQYF. CDR3 DNA: TGTGCCAGCAGTAAATCCGGGACAGGGACGAACGAGCAGTACTTC. The gene calls are TRBV6-1 and TRBJ2-7; the match to TRBD1 covers 9 bases. CDR1 is MNHNS, CDR2 SASEGT, per germline. This CDR3 region has 15 residues. J was trimmed by 5 bases and V by 5 bases; bases with no gene match: 10.